Below are 4 T cell receptor beta chains sequenced from a single sample in a study of blood T cell repertoires in COVID-19. Produced via immunoSEQ multiplex PCR; TCRdb's table is partial and in-frame only. The sample includes 150,000 to 200,000 clones, around 87% seen only once; the top ten take around 2.6%. Sequencing was performed on peripheral blood. All receptors derive from a man in his forties with active or convalescent COVID-19.

This clone was counted a single time. This sequence joins TRBV24-1 and TRBJ1-2; no reliable D call. This CDR3 is built from 14 residues. CDR1 is KGHDR and CDR2 is SFDVKD in the germline V gene. Trimming removed 4 bases from V and 5 bases from J, with 13 bases in between. This CDR3 is CATSDPGSLYGYTF. DNA of the CDR3: TGTGCCACCAGTGACCCGGGGTCTTTGTATGGCTACACCTTC.

There are a few counts of this clone. V usage is TRBV6-6 and J usage is TRBJ1-4; D perhaps matches TRBD1 (5 bases). This CDR3 is 15 amino acids long. Trimming left V 9 bases short and J 0 bases short, with 14 bases between. The V gene's germline CDR1 is MNHNY and CDR2 SVGAGI (reference sequence). The CDR3 protein is CARPGHCATNEKLFF. The CDR3 bases are TGTGCCAGGCCAGGACACTGCGCAACTAATGAAAAACTGTTTTTT.

CDR3 DNA: TGTGCCAGCAGCCAAGATCTGACAGCAAATGAAAAACTGTTTTTT. It is translated as CASSQDLTANEKLFF. The chain links TRBV3-1 (or the pseudogene TRBV3-2) to TRBJ1-4, with D tentatively TRBD1 (5 bases). CDR1 and CDR2 from the germline V gene are LGHDT and YNNKEL (reference sequence). Trimming took off 0 bases at V and 5 bases at J, with 10 bases between the two ends. The CDR3 covers 15 residues.

The V gene is TRBV7-2, the J gene TRBJ1-5, with 9 bases lining up with TRBD1. CDR1 is SGHTA, CDR2 FQGNSA, per germline. CDR3 size: 16 residues. The J segment lost 7 bases and the V segment lost 4 bases, leaving 11 bases of the junction unmatched. The CDR3, as DNA: TGTGCCAGCAGCTCTATCCCGGGACAGGGTCGCCAGCCCCAGCATTTT. Its translation: CASSSIPGQGRQPQHF.